Sequencing of this T cell receptor beta chain was carried out in a study of blood T cell repertoires in COVID-19. Study as a whole: Some COVID-19 samples were acute and others convalescent; all came from the United States, Italy and Spain.

The ends lost 1 base at V and 7 bases at J; junction bases unmatched: 4. Germline V lookup: CDR1 SEHNR, CDR2 FQNEAQ (reference sequence). The CDR3 totals 15 residues. Original data processing: Reference gene primer amplification gave nucleated cell count estimates. Assay: immunoSEQ multiplex PCR; the TCRdb copy retains only in-frame clones and omits some. That table furnishes V, J and clone size, whereas the DNA furnished D and trimming. The top ten hold about 4.3% of the sample, which has approximately 450,000 clones, roughly 90% seen once. The gene calls are TRBV7-9 and TRBJ1-6, with TRBD1 matching 7 bases. Material for sequencing was peripheral blood. The sequence was obtained from a woman younger than 45 with acute or convalescent COVID-19. DNA for the CDR3: TGTGCCAGCAGCTTAGGACAGGGAGGAAATTCACCCCTCCACTTT. Amino acids: CASSLGQGGNSPLHF.